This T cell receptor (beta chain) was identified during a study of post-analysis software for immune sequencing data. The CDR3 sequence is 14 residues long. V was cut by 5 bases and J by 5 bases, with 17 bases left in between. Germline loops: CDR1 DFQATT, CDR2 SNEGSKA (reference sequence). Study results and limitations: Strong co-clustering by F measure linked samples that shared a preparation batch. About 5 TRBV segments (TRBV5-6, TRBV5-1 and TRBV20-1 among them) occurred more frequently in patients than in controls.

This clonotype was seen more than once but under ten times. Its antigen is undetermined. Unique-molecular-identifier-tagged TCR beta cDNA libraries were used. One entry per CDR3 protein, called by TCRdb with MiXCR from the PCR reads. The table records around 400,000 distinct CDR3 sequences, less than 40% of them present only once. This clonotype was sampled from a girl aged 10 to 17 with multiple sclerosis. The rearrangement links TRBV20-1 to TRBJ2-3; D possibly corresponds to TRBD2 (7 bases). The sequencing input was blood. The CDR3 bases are TGCAGTGCTTCTGGCGAGGGGGGGCAAGATACGCAGTATTTT. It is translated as CSASGEGGQDTQYF.